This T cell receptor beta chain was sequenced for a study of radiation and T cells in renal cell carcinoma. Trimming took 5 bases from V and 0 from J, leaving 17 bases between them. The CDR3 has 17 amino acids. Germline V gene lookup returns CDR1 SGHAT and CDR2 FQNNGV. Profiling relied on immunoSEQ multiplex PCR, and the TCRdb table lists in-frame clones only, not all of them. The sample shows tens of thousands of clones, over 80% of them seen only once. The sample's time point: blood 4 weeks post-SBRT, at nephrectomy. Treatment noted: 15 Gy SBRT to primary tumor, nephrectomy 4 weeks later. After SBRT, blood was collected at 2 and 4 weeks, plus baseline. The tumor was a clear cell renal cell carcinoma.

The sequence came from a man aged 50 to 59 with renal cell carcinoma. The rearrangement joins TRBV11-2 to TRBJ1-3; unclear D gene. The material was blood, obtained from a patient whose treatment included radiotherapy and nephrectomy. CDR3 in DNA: TGTGCCAGCAGCCCTATTTGGGTCTCCCACTCTGGAAACACCATATATTTT. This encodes CASSPIWVSHSGNTIYF.